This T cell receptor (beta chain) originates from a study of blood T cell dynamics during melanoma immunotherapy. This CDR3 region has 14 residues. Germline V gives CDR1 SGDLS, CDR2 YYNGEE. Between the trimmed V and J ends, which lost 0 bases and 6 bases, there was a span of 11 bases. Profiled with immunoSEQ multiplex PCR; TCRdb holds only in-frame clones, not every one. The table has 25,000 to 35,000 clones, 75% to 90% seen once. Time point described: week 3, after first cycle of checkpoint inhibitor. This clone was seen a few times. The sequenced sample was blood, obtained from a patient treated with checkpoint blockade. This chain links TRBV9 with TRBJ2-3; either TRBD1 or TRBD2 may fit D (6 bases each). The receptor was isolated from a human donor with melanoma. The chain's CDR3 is CASSVGGGGDTQYF. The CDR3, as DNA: TGTGCCAGCAGCGTAGGTGGAGGGGGGGATACGCAGTATTTT.